This T cell receptor (beta chain) was captured in a study of molecular identifiers for immune sequencing clone quantification. Germline CDR1 reads LNHDA; CDR2 reads SQIVND (reference sequence). The CDR3 spans 15 residues. Trimming stripped 0 bases from V and 7 bases from J, with 10 bases between. One entry per CDR3 protein results from TCRdb running MiXCR on the PCR reads. Of nearly 650,000 distinct CDR3 sequences in the sample, roughly 25% were seen once. Only a few counts were recorded for this clonotype. Naive CD8 T cells were sorted as CD8+CD4-CCR7+CD45RA+. This receptor was taken from a human donor in good health. Some libraries in this study had Jurkat cell RNA spiked in. The material sequenced was naive CD8+ T cells from blood, with Jurkat cell RNA spiked in. The subset: FACS-sorted CD8+CD4-CCR7+CD45RA+ naive T cells. The rearrangement links TRBV19 to TRBJ1-6; D is uncertain. Here the CDR3 DNA reads TGTGCCAGTAGTATAGATCATGGACTAAATTCACCCCTCCACTTT. This codes for CASSIDHGLNSPLHF.